The source of this T cell receptor beta chain is a study of blood T cell repertoires in COVID-19. The overall study: The origin of the acute and convalescent COVID-19 samples was the United States, Italy and Spain. Sources were T cells, B-cell-depleted T cells, or PBMCs; the material itself was cDNA or gDNA.

The CDR3 covers 18 residues. V gave up 0 bases and J gave up 3 bases; unmatched junction bases: 11. The germline V gene has CDR1 MNHEY and CDR2 SVGEGT. The sample holds a few counts of this clone. Original processing notes: Amplification from reference gene primers served as the basis for estimated nucleated cell counts. Using immunoSEQ multiplex PCR, the repertoire was profiled, and TCRdb retains in-frame clones only, with some absent. V, J and clone size derive from that table, while D and trimming were established from the DNA sequence. The sample has 4,500 to 5,500 clones, about four fifths seen once; the top ten hold under 15%.

The specimen was peripheral blood. This clonotype was obtained from a man aged 65-85 years with active COVID-19. The chain joins TRBV6-2 or TRBV6-3 to TRBJ2-1; 7 bases agree with TRBD2. CDR3 amino acids: CASSYSIRGTTYYNEQFF. In DNA form, the CDR3 reads TGTGCCAGCAGTTACTCGATTAGAGGGACTACATACTACAATGAGCAGTTCTTC.